A single sample gave rise to the 3 T cell receptor beta chains below, sequenced in a study of blood T cell repertoires in COVID-19 (dated by TCRdb to 2018 to 2021). Libraries were built with the immunoSEQ multiplex PCR assay. Entries here come from immuneACCESS through TCRdb and include only in-frame sequences with V and J called. Some clones fail to appear in such tables; in the studies checked, an unresolved V gene covers under half of the shortfall, and the cause of the remainder is unknown. The sample records around 190,000 clones, 80% to 90% of which are singletons. About 9.6% of the sample is in the top ten clones. The sequenced material came from peripheral blood. The receptors shown here come from a man aged 50-59 years with active or convalescent COVID-19.

This clone appeared a few times. The V and J genes are TRBV20-1 and TRBJ2-1; D perhaps matches TRBD2 (5 bases). The CDR3 consists of 11 residues. Trimming cost V 5 bases and J 9 bases, with 11 bases left between them. Germline V gene data show CDR1 as DFQATT and CDR2 as SNEGSKA (reference sequence). The CDR3 nucleotides are TGCAGTGCTGCCGGAGGTCTTGAGCAGTTCTTC. Translation: CSAAGGLEQFF.

This clone has a handful of counts. The V call is TRBV28, the J call TRBJ1-1, with TRBD1 as a possible D gene (6 bases). The V gene lost 5 bases and the J gene lost 0 bases, with 10 bases spanning the gap. The CDR3 covers 14 residues. Germline loops: CDR1 MDHEN, CDR2 SYDVKM. CDR3 region: CASSPGDMNTEAFF. For the CDR3, the DNA is TGTGCCAGCAGTCCAGGGGATATGAACACTGAAGCTTTCTTT.

This clone has a single count. The chain employs TRBV5-1 and TRBJ2-1, with a possible D match to TRBD2 (5 bases). Per germline, CDR1 SGHRS and CDR2 YFSETQ. The CDR3 has 12 amino acids. V gave up 0 bases and J gave up 7 bases, with 5 bases separating them. The CDR3 coding sequence is TGCGCCAGCAGCTTGGGGGAGAATGAGCAGTTCTTC. Translated, it gives CASSLGENEQFF. The full variable domain, with the rest looked up from reference TRBV5-1 and TRBJ2-1, is KAGVTQTPRYLIKTRGQQVTLSCSPISGHRSVSWYQQTPGQGLQFLFEYFSETQRNKGNFPGRFSGRQFSNSRSEMNVSTLELGDSALYLCASSLGENEQFFGPGTRLTVL.